This T cell receptor (beta chain) was retrieved from a study of PD-L1 blockade in urothelial cancer. The overall study: Patients previously received 0 to 3 chemotherapy regimens. Analysis of blood occurred 3 weeks (second dose) and 6 weeks after treatment start.

Each PCR contained spiked-in synthetic TCR analog templates. Measured with immunoSEQ multiplex PCR; TCRdb has only the in-frame clones, and not every one. The sample shows some 80,000 clones, about 82% of them seen only once. The CDR3 has 13 amino acids. Trimming took off 5 bases at V and 7 bases at J, with 14 bases between the two ends. CDR1 and CDR2 (germline): MDHEN, SYDVKM. The time point: pretreatment peripheral blood. V gene TRBV28 combines with J gene TRBJ2-5, with D possibly TRBD2 on 7 matching bases. The source material was PBMCs, sampled around atezolizumab (anti-PD-L1) treatment. The TCR originated in a man aged 35 to 55 with urothelial cancer. In DNA, the CDR3 is TGTGCCAGCAGTGGGGGGGGCCGGTTGACCCAGTACTTC. It encodes CASSGGGRLTQYF.